The rows below give T cell receptor beta chains drawn from one sample of a study of blood T cell repertoires in COVID-19. Using immunoSEQ multiplex PCR, the repertoire was profiled, and TCRdb retains in-frame clones only, with some absent. The sample contains about 160,000 clones, more than 85% of which appear only once. What was sequenced was PBMCs or T cells enriched from blood (not recorded which). These receptors were obtained from a woman aged 45-59 years who had recovered from COVID-19. Both conserved end residues are part of each CDR3. The D gene is left open where the match is weak. Clone size, where shown, is once, few, many, or a class for clones that have expanded.

clone_size,d_call,j_call,cdr3_length,v_call,cdr3_nt,cdr3_aa
-,-,TRBJ2-2,12,TRBV6-5,TGTGCCAGTTCAGGGGTTACCGGGGAGCTGTTTTTT,CASSGVTGELFF
-,-,TRBJ2-5,14,TRBV30,TGTGCCTGGAGCTTGAGCGCGGGGTGGGAGACCCAGTACTTC,CAWSLSAGWETQYF
-,-,TRBJ1-4,16,TRBV7-9,TGTGCCAGCAGCTTGTTATTGGGCAGGGGAGTGGAAAAACTGTTTTTT,CASSLLLGRGVEKLFF
-,TRBD1,TRBJ2-1,18,TRBV18,TGTGCCAGCTCACCTGGGCTAGGGACAGGGAAGTCCTACAATGAGCAGTTCTTC,CASSPGLGTGKSYNEQFF
once,TRBD2,TRBJ2-5,16,TRBV28,TGTGCCAGCAGTTTTATGGGACTAGCGGGAAGGGAGACCCAGTACTTC,CASSFMGLAGRETQYF
-,-,TRBJ2-3,16,TRBV30,TGTGCCTGGAGTGTAGGTTCGGGGGAGTTAACAGATACGCAGTATTTT,CAWSVGSGELTDTQYF
-,TRBD1,TRBJ1-2,15,TRBV6-5,TGTGCCAGCAGTTACTGGGACAGCTACTCCTATGGCTACACCTTC,CASSYWDSYSYGYTF
-,TRBD1,TRBJ1-3,15,TRBV11-2,TGTGCCAGCAGCGCCACAGGGGGCACGGGAAACACCATATATTTT,CASSATGGTGNTIYF
-,-,TRBJ2-7,16,TRBV11-2,TGTGCCAGCAGCTTTGAGCGACAGACCTCCACCTACGAGCAGTACTTC,CASSFERQTSTYEQYF
few,TRBD1,TRBJ2-7,15,TRBV6-1,TGTGCCAGCAGTGAATTGGGACAGCCCTTCTACGAGCAGTACTTC,CASSELGQPFYEQYF
once,-,TRBJ2-1,15,TRBV18,TGTGCCAGCTCCCGACAGGCGGCTAGCTACAATGAGCAGTTCTTC,CASSRQAASYNEQFF
few,TRBD1,TRBJ2-3,16,TRBV7-7,TGTGCTAGCAGCTTAGGGACAGGGGGCAACACAGATACGCAGTATTTT,CASSLGTGGNTDTQYF
-,TRBD1,TRBJ1-2,14,TRBV6-5,TGTGCCAGCAGTCAGGGGGCGGGTAACTATGGCTACACCTTC,CASSQGAGNYGYTF
-,-,TRBJ1-1,14,TRBV19,TGTGCCAGTAGTATTGGGGGAGGGGGTCCTGAAGCTTTCTTT,CASSIGGGGPEAFF
-,TRBD1,TRBJ1-4,15,TRBV5-4,TGTGCCAGCAGCACCGGGACAGACGGTAATGAAAAACTGTTTTTT,CASSTGTDGNEKLFF
-,-,TRBJ2-1,12,TRBV29-1,TGCAGCGTTGAAGGACTAGGCAATGAGCAGTTCTTC,CSVEGLGNEQFF
once,-,TRBJ2-7,15,TRBV19,TGTGCCAGTAGTCCCCGAACCGCGCTCACCTACGAGCAGTACTTC,CASSPRTALTYEQYF
-,TRBD1,TRBJ1-3,14,TRBV5-5,TGTGCCAGCAGCCGCGACAGGGCTGGAAACACCATATATTTT,CASSRDRAGNTIYF
-,TRBD2,TRBJ2-7,20,TRBV5-1,TGCGCCAGCAGCTTGGTAGGGAAGGCTAGCGGGAGGGCCACATCCTACGAGCAGTACTTC,CASSLVGKASGRATSYEQYF
-,-,TRBJ1-5,12,TRBV29-1,TGCAGCGTTGCAGAAACCGGGACTTCCCAGCATTTT,CSVAETGTSQHF
-,-,TRBJ1-4,16,TRBV3-1/TRBV3-2,TGTGCCAGCAGCCAAGAGTTGCGGCCAACTAATGAAAAACTGTTTTTT,CASSQELRPTNEKLFF
once,TRBD1,TRBJ1-1,13,TRBV7-8,TGTGCCAGCAGCCTACAGGGGTTCACTGAAGCTTTCTTT,CASSLQGFTEAFF